The following is a T cell receptor (beta chain) sequence with its context. Its antigen is still unknown. Per-base quality was not reported, and no clone a single base away is much larger than it. This record comes from a study of cytomegalovirus exposure and HLA in healthy donors (dated by TCRdb to about 2017). About the study as a whole: According to an earlier analysis of around 600 of the donors, about 170 million T cells yielded 117 million unique TCR beta sequences and 276 Gb of sequence data. An early release covering over 500 HLA-typed donors comprised roughly 300 gigabases of sequencing data and tens of millions of unique TCR sequences. Of the approximately 400 genotyped donors, approximately 83% fell in the genetic ancestry cluster associated with self-reported Caucasian donors. The aim of the study was to test whether cataloging public T cell receptors could identify signatures of past pathogen exposure. The study profiled the T cell repertoires of fewer than 850 subjects by immunosequencing and related them to cytomegalovirus serostatus. In addition to the first cohort of 666 subjects, a separate validation cohort of 120 different subjects was used. High-throughput TCR immunosequencing, statistical association of individual TCRs with disease status, and machine learning were combined to predict cytomegalovirus infection status. In a later analysis, previously published TCR beta repertoires from roughly 710 donors were re-analyzed and high-resolution HLA genotyping was added so that TCR occurrence patterns could be studied. Rather than using new phenotypic data, the later analysis identified candidate immune exposures from TCR beta sequences and from how often those sequences occurred across donors. In an earlier analysis of more than 550 of the donors, high-throughput TCR beta sequencing was used to judge whether each TCR beta V gene segment behaved as functional or pseudogenic. Donor age, sex, ethnicity and CMV serostatus were collected together with the repertoire data. A later genetic analysis took genome-wide SNP genotypes for about 65% of the 666 donors and used that subset as a discovery cohort. Every repertoire in the discovery cohort had been generated on one and the same sequencing platform. Class I and class II HLA loci were covered by the typing at four-digit resolution. Typing coverage differed by locus: A, B, C, DRB1 and DQB1 were typed in about 620-630 donors, DQA1 in roughly 510, DPA1 in around 600, and DPB1 in just under 480. About five DR-DQ haplotypes were treated as single units for association and clustering because of strong linkage in the cohort. Among 398 genotyped donors of the cohort, an average of about 240,000 unique TCR beta nucleotide sequences were sequenced per donor, roughly 20% of them non-productive. Results and caveats for the whole study, not just this receptor: A later genetic analysis reported fewer N-insertions in productive TCRs among donors in an Asian-associated ancestry cluster than the roughly 640-donor mean. HLA typing was unavailable for some donors at each locus, so association tests used only the typed subset. An association between a missense DCLRE1C variant and V-gene and J-gene trimming of TCR beta chains was found in a later genetic analysis and replicated in an independent cohort. Linkage disequilibrium might explain the correlated functional status among segregating V segments, but an unknown experimental factor could not be ruled out. A later analysis found that most CMV-associated TCR beta chains appeared HLA-restricted, with HLA associations seemingly driven largely by CMV exposure. In both the original and validation cohorts, the classifier was reported to diagnose cytomegalovirus status with high specificity and sensitivity. In this cohort, only TCR beta chains were sequenced, and detectable features were limited by the absence of alpha or paired-chain data. In an earlier analysis of approximately 590 of the donors, most TCR beta V segments appeared in productive rearrangements about 90% or about 30% of the time, broadly matching IMGT annotations. A later analysis reported that several top co-occurrence clusters appeared linked to parvovirus B19, influenza, CMV and Epstein-Barr virus. A further reported finding was that TCR beta sequences accurately predicted the HLA-A and HLA-B alleles for most subjects in the first cohort. CMV serostatus was the only immune exposure information available for the cohort. The sequencing pipeline was judged likely to have produced a cluster of highly shared sequence variants as a technical artifact. In a later analysis, HLA-associated TCR beta chains were found to be more clonally expanded and to have lower generation probabilities than equally common non-associated chains. In a later analysis, TCR association rates were found to vary across HLA loci, with the most associated TCRs seen for DRB1 alleles and the fewest for HLA-C alleles. Most TCR sequences were observed very rarely across donors, whereas some public TCRs were present in many individuals. Some IMGT-functional V segments, including TRBV6-2 and TRBV6-3, could not be told apart with the 87-base-pair reads, so those segments were excluded. Presence/absence analyses assumed roughly uniform sequencing depth across donors, an assumption that may not hold. In vitro tests confirmed that a few of the cytomegalovirus-associated TCR beta chains recognize cytomegalovirus antigens. The study gave a list of more than 150 TCR beta chains associated with cytomegalovirus. Strong co-occurrence of HLA alleles, especially DR and DQ, made assigning TCR associations to individual alleles difficult. The earlier analysis of some 540 of the donors excluded roughly 17 rarely observed V segments, including chromosome 9 orphons, because counts were too low. A later analysis associated about 17,000 TCR beta sequences with specific HLA alleles at a false discovery rate of 0.05. The authors suggested that the approach could potentially be extended to other disease states and immunological phenotypes.

The library was generated by the immunoSEQ multiplex PCR assay. A mixture of 60 forward primers for TCR Vbeta segments and 13 reverse primers for TCR Jbeta segments was used in the multiplex PCR. The CDR3 region of rearranged TCR beta genes was amplified from genomic DNA by a multiplex PCR assay. On the Illumina HiSeq System, the amplified TCR beta libraries were sequenced as 87-base-pair reads. In the authors' own workflow: A later analysis tallied tens of millions of unique TCR beta chains across the 666 repertoires, and about 10 million of those chains were shared by two or more donors. Raw reads were error-corrected and collapsed into unique sequences by a nearest-neighbor algorithm in which closely related sequences were merged to remove PCR and sequencing errors. CDR3 sequences were aligned to IMGT reference sequences to assign V, D and J gene segments. For a sequence to be retained, a match of at least six nucleotides was required to both a V gene segment and a J gene segment. A rearrangement counted as productive if the CDR3 had no stop codons and remained in frame with V and J, and every other rearrangement counted as non-productive. Following IMGT convention, CDR3 was defined as the stretch from the second conserved V-encoded cysteine to the conserved J-encoded phenylalanine. In an earlier analysis of 550 to 650 of the donors, sequences lacking an unambiguous match to a single V gene segment were excluded. An earlier analysis of 500 to 600 of the donors classified V segments as functional when productive rearrangements were above 56.7% and as segregating when the standard deviation between donors was above 5%. A statistical classification framework was built for diagnosing cytomegalovirus status from the catalog of TCR beta chain sequences. V and J gene assignment, in a later analysis, came from comparing TCR nucleotide sequences with IMGT/GENE-DB human TR gene sequences. Using the TCRdist pipeline, a later analysis assigned CDR3 sequences along with most-parsimonious VDJ recombination scenarios. In a later analysis, each TCR beta chain was defined by its CDR3 amino acid sequence together with its V-gene family, and reads without a unique V-gene family were excluded. As a way to deal with suspected cross-contamination and a sequencing artifact, a later analysis dropped hundreds of nucleotide sequences that were highly shared and had low generation probability. For each public chain, a later analysis derived a clonal expansion index from normalized ranks of inferred template counts within each repertoire. In a later analysis, generation probabilities were computed using a VDJ recombination model fitted to out-of-frame rearrangements, and the results were checked against IGoR. In a later analysis, hypergeometric tests were used to score TCR-TCR, TCR-HLA and TCR-CMV co-occurrence, with a repertoire-size bias correction applied to TCR pairs. To estimate false discovery rates, a later analysis permuted the HLA or CMV assignments 20 times. A later analysis grouped co-occurring TCRs with DBSCAN, adding TCRdist sequence similarity when clustering within HLA-allele-positive subsets. Repertoires with fewer than 30,000 or more than 120,000 public chains, plus five repertoires with anomalous nucleotide sharing, were excluded from co-occurrence clustering. Not all clones reach the TCRdb copy of this immuneACCESS table, which keeps in-frame sequences only. Checked studies attribute under half of the gap to unresolved V genes and leave the rest unexplained. That table gives V, J and clone size, and the DNA gave D and trimming. The sample profile shows over 120,000 clones; approximately 80% of them were found once. The ten largest clonotypes hold 2.5% to 3% of the sample.

The cohort was made up of roughly 670 healthy bone marrow donors. All cohort members were sampled while nominally healthy, although unrecorded immune exposures were likely present. The donor was CMV seronegative and belonged to the group of 350 to 400 seronegative cohort members. A peripheral blood sample was provided by each donor, and peripheral blood mononuclear cells were used for TCR beta sequencing. The Qiagen DNeasy Blood Extraction Kit was used to extract genomic DNA from the blood cell samples. Via the germline V gene (reference sequence), CDR1 is DFQATT and CDR2 SNEGSKA. The CDR3 runs 11 amino acids, cysteine and phenylalanine included. This entry keeps only the CDR3 DNA: 33 bases, framed from base 1. Trimming removed 6 bases from V and 0 bases from J, leaving 6 bases between the germline ends.

The sample consisted of PBMCs. The sequence joins TRBV20-1 to TRBJ2-7; the D segment cannot be called with confidence. This receptor was taken from a female donor in good health and CMV-seronegative. At the DNA level, the sequence is TGCAGTGCACGGAGCTCCTACGAGCAGTACTTC. Its product reads: CSARSSYEQYF.